Below are 23 T cell receptor beta chains sequenced from a single sample in a study of T-cell reconstitution after alpha-beta-depleted transplantation in children. Library preparation (for TCRbeta) was performed with unique molecular identifiers. In TCRdb, the PCR reads were re-called with MiXCR into one record per CDR3 protein. The sample consists of about 230,000 distinct CDR3 sequences, approximately 9.8% of them appearing once. The sample in question was PBMCs from the stem cell graft donor, obtained from the stem cell graft. Receptors originate from a human donor who donated a stem cell graft to a child with SCID.

The table lists this clonotype with many counts. The chain employs TRBV29-1 and TRBJ2-7; 8 bases are a match to TRBD1. The CDR3 runs 13 residues. Trimming at V came to 3 bases and at J to 0 bases, leaving 1 base not matched to a gene. CDR1 is SQVTM, CDR2 ANQGSEA, per germline. CDR3 bases: TGCAGCGTTGAGACAGGGGCCTCCTACGAGCAGTACTTC. Translation gives CSVETGASYEQYF.

This clonotype was picked up many times. V usage is TRBV7-7 and J usage is TRBJ2-2; D is uncertain. Trimming removed 3 bases from V and 1 base from J, with 6 bases in between. Germline V gene data show CDR1 as SSHAT and CDR2 as FNYEAQ (reference sequence). The CDR3 contains 14 residues. CDR3 nucleotides: TGTGCCAGCAGCTTCGGAGTGAACACCGGGGAGCTGTTTTTT. It codes for CASSFGVNTGELFF.

This clonotype appeared a few times. A much bigger clone sits one base away, suggesting this may be a read error. The genes are TRBV27 and TRBJ1-5, with 7 bases that match TRBD1. The CDR3 consists of 15 residues. The germline V gene has CDR1 MNHEY and CDR2 SMNVEV (reference sequence). CDR3 nucleotide sequence: TGTGCCAGCAGTATGACAGGGTACAGCAATCACCCCCAGCATTTT. It yields the protein CASSMTGYSNHPQHF.

The V gene is TRBV5-1, the J gene TRBJ1-1, with D possibly TRBD1 on 5 matching bases. CDR1 and CDR2 from the germline V gene are SGHRS and YFSETQ. CDR3 length: 12 residues. V lost 7 bases to trimming and J lost 7 bases, with 14 bases between them. CDR3 sequence reads: CASGYSGREAFF. CDR3 nucleotide sequence: TGCGCCAGCGGTTACTCGGGGCGTGAAGCTTTCTTT.

This clonotype was detected many times. The chain uses TRBV5-1 and TRBJ2-5; D might be TRBD1 or TRBD2, each matching 5 bases. Between the trimmed V and J ends, which lost 4 bases and 1 base, there was a span of 8 bases. Per the germline V gene, CDR1 is SGHRS and CDR2 is YFSETQ. The length of the CDR3 is 13 residues. The DNA of the CDR3 is TGCGCCAGCAGCAGGGACGGCCAAGAGACCCAGTACTTC. The encoded protein is CASSRDGQETQYF.

The sample holds many counts of this clonotype. This rearrangement joins TRBV20-1 to TRBJ2-7, with 7 positions matching TRBD1. The V segment lost 4 bases and the J segment 3 bases; nucleotides outside the gene matches: 6. The CDR3 runs to 13 residues. Germline V CDR1 and CDR2: DFQATT, SNEGSKA (reference sequence). The CDR3 DNA reads as TGCAGTGCTACCAGGGCAGGGGGCTACGAGCAGTACTTC. Translated: CSATRAGGYEQYF.

In this sample, this clonotype turned up many times. V and J are TRBV14 and TRBJ1-1, with D unresolved. Trimming removed 4 bases at V and 3 bases at J, with 12 bases between. Germline loops: CDR1 SGHDN, CDR2 FVKESK. This CDR3 has 14 residues. CDR3 sequence (DNA): TGTGCCAGCAGCCCCCTTGGTCTATACACTGAAGCTTTCTTT. Its protein product is CASSPLGLYTEAFF.

This clonotype has a count of ten or more. The chain has TRBV12-3 or TRBV12-4 and TRBJ2-1, with D unresolved. Trimming cost V 6 bases and J 6 bases, with 6 bases left between them. The CDR3 covers 11 residues. CDR3 bases: TGTGCCAGCAGGGTTAGCAATGAGCAGTTCTTC. Translation: CASRVSNEQFF.

This rearrangement joins TRBV4-2 to TRBJ2-7; unclear D gene. This CDR3 comprises 14 residues. The germline V and J ends were trimmed by 1 base and 2 bases, with 9 bases remaining between them. In germline, CDR1 is LGHNA, CDR2 YNFKEQ. The CDR3 protein is CASSQVVGTYEQYF. CDR3 coding DNA: TGTGCCAGCAGCCAAGTGGTAGGCACCTACGAGCAGTACTTC.

This clonotype was counted many times. The chain carries TRBV12-3 or TRBV12-4 and TRBJ1-6, with no clear D. The CDR3 consists of 17 residues. Trimming left V 1 base short and J 6 bases short, with 16 bases between. This CDR3 is CASSLVVDGTINSPLHF. The CDR3 DNA reads TGTGCCAGCAGTTTAGTAGTGGACGGAACCATTAATTCACCCCTCCACTTT.

The rearrangement uses TRBV5-1 and TRBJ1-4; D is ambiguous. Germline CDR1 reads SGHRS; CDR2 reads YFSETQ. V was clipped by 0 bases and J by 0 bases, with 6 bases between them. There are 15 residues in the CDR3. The CDR3 nucleotides are TGCGCCAGCAGCTTGGAGGTTGCAACTAATGAAAAACTGTTTTTT. Translation gives CASSLEVATNEKLFF.

This clonotype occurred a few times. The rearrangement links TRBV5-1 to TRBJ2-2; 10 bases are a match to TRBD2. Losses at the gene ends were 3 bases for V and 5 bases for J; bases not matched to a gene: 4. The germline gives CDR1 SGHRS, CDR2 YFSETQ. The CDR3 is made up of 15 amino acids. The CDR3 reads CASSSLAGGTGELFF. For the CDR3, the DNA is TGCGCCAGCAGCTCCTTAGCGGGGGGAACCGGGGAGCTGTTTTTT.

This clonotype was seen only a few times. V is TRBV18 and J is TRBJ2-1, with D maybe TRBD1 (6 bases). Germline-derived CDR1 and CDR2 are KGHSH and LQKENI. With 1 base removed from V and 3 bases from J, the gap between germline ends came to 10 bases. This CDR3 has 15 amino acids. The chain's CDR3 is CASSPQGEVYNEQFF. The CDR3 nucleotides read TGTGCCAGCTCACCACAGGGGGAAGTCTACAATGAGCAGTTCTTC.

In its sample, this clonotype was seen once. Given a much more abundant clone one base away, this may be a read error. This chain joins TRBV12-3 or TRBV12-4 and TRBJ2-7; 8 bases fit TRBD1. The CDR3 is 13 residues long. The CDR3 here is CASSLSGRQGASF. Written as DNA, the CDR3 is TGTGCCAGCAGTCTTAGTGGCCGCCAGGGGGCGTCCTTC.

This clonotype was detected ten times or more. V and J are TRBV29-1 and TRBJ1-5; TRBD1 might be the D (5 bases). Germline V gene sequence: CDR1 SQVTM, CDR2 ANQGSEA. The CDR3 sequence is 14 residues long. V lost 6 bases to trimming and J lost 4 bases, with 16 bases between them. CDR3 sequence (DNA): TGCAGCGTGGCAGGGATGGGGGGGAATCAGCCCCAGCATTTT. Translating gives CSVAGMGGNQPQHF.

The table lists this clonotype with many counts. The chain carries TRBV10-3 and TRBJ2-5; 9 bases match TRBD1. CDR1 and CDR2 from the germline V gene are ENHRY and SYGVKD. The CDR3 covers 15 residues. Trimming cost V 2 bases and J 4 bases; bases outside gene matches: 5. CDR3 DNA: TGTGCCATCAGTGAGACGAACAGGGGGCCAGAGACCCAGTACTTC. Protein sequence: CAISETNRGPETQYF.

For this clonotype: A read error may be the cause here, since a much bigger clone is one base away. The rearrangement uses TRBV28 and TRBJ1-2; D possibly corresponds to TRBD1 (5 bases). This CDR3 has 14 amino acids. In germline, CDR1 is MDHEN, CDR2 SYDVKM. CDR3 bases: TGTGCCACCTTTAATGCCCAGGGAAGCTATGGCGACACCTTC. Protein product: CATFNAQGSYGDTF.

The sample holds a few counts of this clonotype. The chain employs TRBV30 and TRBJ1-1, with a tentative D call TRBD1 (6 bases). The CDR3 consists of 13 residues. The germline V gene has CDR1 GTSNPN and CDR2 SVGIG (reference sequence). Trimming left V 4 bases short and J 3 bases short, with 12 bases between. CDR3 region: CAWKGGRDTEAFF. In DNA form, the CDR3 reads TGTGCCTGGAAGGGGGGAAGAGACACTGAAGCTTTCTTT.

V usage is TRBV30 and J usage is TRBJ1-4; possible D gene TRBD1, 5 bases. The CDR3 loop spans 17 amino acids. Trimming pared 0 bases from V and 0 bases from J, leaving 14 bases between. Germline CDR1 GTSNPN, CDR2 SVGIG (reference sequence). In nucleotides, the CDR3 is TGTGCCTGGAGTGTAGGTGGAGGGGCCGCAACTAATGAAAAACTGTTTTTT. This codes for CAWSVGGGAATNEKLFF.

At least ten counts were recorded for this clonotype. V and J are TRBV5-1 and TRBJ2-7, with 8 bases fitting TRBD2. Looked up from germline, CDR1 is SGHRS and CDR2 is YFSETQ. Losses at the gene ends were 4 bases for V and 4 bases for J; bases not matched to a gene: 13. This CDR3 is built from 16 residues. CDR3 protein: CASSRFGGAVLYEQYF. As DNA, the CDR3 is TGCGCCAGCAGCCGTTTCGGGGGGGCCGTCTTATACGAGCAGTACTTC.

This chain links TRBV28 with TRBJ2-1; unclear D gene. There are 16 residues in the CDR3. V lost 5 bases, J lost 0 bases, and 14 bases lay in between. Germline CDR1 is MDHEN and CDR2 is SYDVKM. In nucleotides, the CDR3 is TGTGCCAGCAGTCCTCAACGGCCCCCCTCCTACAATGAGCAGTTCTTC. Encoded protein: CASSPQRPPSYNEQFF.

This clonotype was detected ten times or more. The chain has TRBV20-1 and TRBJ2-5; TRBD1 matches at 9 bases. The CDR3 contains 13 residues. CDR1 is DFQATT and CDR2 is SNEGSKA in the germline V gene (reference sequence). The J segment lost 5 bases and the V segment lost 1 base, leaving 2 bases of the junction unmatched. The DNA for the CDR3 is TGCAGTGCTAGAGGGGACAGGGCGGAGACCCAGTACTTC. Its protein product is CSARGDRAETQYF.

Many counts were recorded for this clonotype. V gene TRBV5-1 combines with J gene TRBJ2-1, with 8 positions matching TRBD2. Germline V gene lookup returns CDR1 SGHRS and CDR2 YFSETQ. With V trimmed by 4 bases and J by 4 bases, 10 bases remained unmatched. The CDR3 is 16 amino acids. CDR3 DNA sequence: TGCGCCAGCAGCCGTAGAACGGGGGGGAATTACAATGAGCAGTTCTTC. Amino acid sequence: CASSRRTGGNYNEQFF.